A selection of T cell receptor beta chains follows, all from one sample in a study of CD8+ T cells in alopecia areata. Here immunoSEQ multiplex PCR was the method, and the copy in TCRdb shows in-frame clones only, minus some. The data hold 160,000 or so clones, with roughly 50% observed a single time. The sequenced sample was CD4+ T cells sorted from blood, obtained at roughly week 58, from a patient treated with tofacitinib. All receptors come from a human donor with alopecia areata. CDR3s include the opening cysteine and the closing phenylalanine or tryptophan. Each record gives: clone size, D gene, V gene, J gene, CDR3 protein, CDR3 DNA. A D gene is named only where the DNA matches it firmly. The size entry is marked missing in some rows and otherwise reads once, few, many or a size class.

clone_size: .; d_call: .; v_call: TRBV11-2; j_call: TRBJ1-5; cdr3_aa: CASSLVGSGAGQPQHF; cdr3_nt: TGTGCCAGCAGCTTAGTCGGTTCAGGGGCTGGGCAGCCCCAGCATTTT
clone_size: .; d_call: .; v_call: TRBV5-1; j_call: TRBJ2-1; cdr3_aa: CASSIHHEQFF; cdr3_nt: TGCGCCAGCAGCATACACCATGAGCAGTTCTTC
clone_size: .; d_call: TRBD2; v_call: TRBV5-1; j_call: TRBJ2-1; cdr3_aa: CASRTSEYNEQFF; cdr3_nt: TGCGCCAGCCGGACTAGCGAGTACAATGAGCAGTTCTTC
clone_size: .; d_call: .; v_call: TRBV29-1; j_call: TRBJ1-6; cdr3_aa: CSVVEGRGNSPLHF; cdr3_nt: TGCAGCGTTGTAGAGGGGAGGGGAAATTCACCCCTCCACTTT
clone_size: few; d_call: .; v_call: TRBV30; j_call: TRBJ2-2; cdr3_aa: CAWREGPWAGELFF; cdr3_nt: TGTGCCTGGAGGGAAGGACCGTGGGCCGGGGAGCTGTTTTTT
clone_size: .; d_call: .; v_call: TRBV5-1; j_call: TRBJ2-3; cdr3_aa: CASSLGMGRKTDTQYF; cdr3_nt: TGCGCCAGCAGCTTGGGAATGGGCCGGAAGACAGATACGCAGTATTTT
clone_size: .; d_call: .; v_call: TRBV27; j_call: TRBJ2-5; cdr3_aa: CASSSKTSLSPETQYF; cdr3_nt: TGTGCCAGCAGTTCCAAGACTAGTCTGAGTCCAGAGACCCAGTACTTC
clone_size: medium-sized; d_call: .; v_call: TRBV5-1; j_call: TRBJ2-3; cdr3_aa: CASSEQTQGGTDTQYF; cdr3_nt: TGCGCCAGCAGCGAACAGACACAAGGGGGGACAGATACGCAGTATTTT
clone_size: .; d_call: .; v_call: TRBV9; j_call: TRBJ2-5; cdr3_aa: CASSPGQGLEKETQYF; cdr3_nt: TGTGCCAGCAGCCCAGGACAGGGACTAGAAAAAGAGACCCAGTACTTC
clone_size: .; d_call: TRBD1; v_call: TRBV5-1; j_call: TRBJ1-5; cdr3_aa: CASSLDPPGTGNQPQHF; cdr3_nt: TGCGCCAGCAGCTTGGACCCCCCCGGGACAGGGAATCAGCCCCAGCATTTT
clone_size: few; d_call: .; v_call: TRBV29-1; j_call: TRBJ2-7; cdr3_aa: CSAGDNYEQYF; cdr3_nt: TGCAGCGCCGGGGACAACTACGAGCAGTACTTC
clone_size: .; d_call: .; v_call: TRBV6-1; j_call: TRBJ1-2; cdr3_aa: CASSPILPNYGYTF; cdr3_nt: TGTGCCAGCAGCCCCATCCTTCCTAACTATGGCTACACCTTC
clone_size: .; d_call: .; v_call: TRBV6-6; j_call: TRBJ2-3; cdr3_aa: CASSLVLEGDTQYF; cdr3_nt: TGTGCCAGCAGCCTCGTCCTGGAGGGAGATACGCAGTATTTT
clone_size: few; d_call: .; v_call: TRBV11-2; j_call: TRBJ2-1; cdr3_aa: CASSLGRMSNEQFF; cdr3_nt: TGTGCCAGCAGCTTAGGTAGAATGAGCAATGAGCAGTTCTTC
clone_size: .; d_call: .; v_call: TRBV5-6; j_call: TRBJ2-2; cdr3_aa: CASSLRAAGIGELFF; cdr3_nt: TGTGCCAGCAGCCTCAGGGCGGCCGGAATCGGGGAGCTGTTTTTT
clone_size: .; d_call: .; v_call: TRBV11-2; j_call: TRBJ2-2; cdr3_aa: CASSPPKSGELFF; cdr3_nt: TGTGCCAGCAGCCCGCCAAAGAGCGGGGAGCTGTTTTTT
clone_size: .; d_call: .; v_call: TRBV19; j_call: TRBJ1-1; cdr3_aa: CASSIGSGWNTEAFF; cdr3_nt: TGTGCCAGTAGTATAGGATCCGGGTGGAACACTGAAGCTTTCTTT
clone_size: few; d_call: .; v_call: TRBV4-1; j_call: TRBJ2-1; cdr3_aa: CASSQDIGLSSAEQFF; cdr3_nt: TGCGCCAGCAGCCAAGACATAGGGCTATCCTCGGCTGAGCAGTTCTTC
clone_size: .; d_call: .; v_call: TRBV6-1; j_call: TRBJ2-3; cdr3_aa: CASSGLGGTEYTDTQYF; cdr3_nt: TGTGCCAGCAGTGGGCTGGGTGGGACGGAGTACACAGATACGCAGTATTTT
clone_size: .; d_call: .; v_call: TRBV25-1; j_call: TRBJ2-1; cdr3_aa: CASSLWDEQFF; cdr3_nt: TGTGCCAGCAGTTTATGGGATGAGCAGTTCTTC
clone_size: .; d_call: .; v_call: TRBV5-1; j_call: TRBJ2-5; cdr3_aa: CASSLGASQETQYF; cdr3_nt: TGCGCCAGCAGCTTGGGGGCTAGTCAAGAGACCCAGTACTTC
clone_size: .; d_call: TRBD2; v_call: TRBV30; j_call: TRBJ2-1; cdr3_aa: CAWTSGGLYNEQFF; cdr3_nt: TGTGCCTGGACTAGCGGGGGCCTCTACAATGAGCAGTTCTTC
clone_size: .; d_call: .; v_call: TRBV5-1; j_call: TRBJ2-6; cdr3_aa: CASSLVSRESLSSGANVLTF; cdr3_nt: TGCGCCAGCAGCTTGGTGTCGAGGGAGAGTTTGAGCTCTGGGGCCAACGTCCTGACTTTC
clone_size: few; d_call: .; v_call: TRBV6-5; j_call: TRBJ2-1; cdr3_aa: CASSYVRNNEQFF; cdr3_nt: TGTGCCAGCAGTTATGTTCGGAACAATGAGCAGTTCTTC
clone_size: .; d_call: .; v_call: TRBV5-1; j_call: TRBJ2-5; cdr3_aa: CASSPGAGETQYF; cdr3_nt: TGCGCCAGCAGCCCAGGGGCTGGGGAGACCCAGTACTTC
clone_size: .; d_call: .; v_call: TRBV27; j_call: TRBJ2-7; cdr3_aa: CASRGPPKRHEQYF; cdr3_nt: TGTGCCAGCAGGGGGCCCCCCAAGCGGCACGAGCAGTACTTC
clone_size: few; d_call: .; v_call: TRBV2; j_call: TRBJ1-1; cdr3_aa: CASSENRVYTEAFF; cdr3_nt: TGTGCCAGCAGTGAGAACAGGGTATACACTGAAGCTTTCTTT
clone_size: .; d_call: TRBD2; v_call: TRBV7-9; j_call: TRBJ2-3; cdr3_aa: CASSLGPGLAGTDTQYF; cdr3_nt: TGTGCCAGCAGCTTAGGACCGGGACTAGCGGGCACAGATACGCAGTATTTT